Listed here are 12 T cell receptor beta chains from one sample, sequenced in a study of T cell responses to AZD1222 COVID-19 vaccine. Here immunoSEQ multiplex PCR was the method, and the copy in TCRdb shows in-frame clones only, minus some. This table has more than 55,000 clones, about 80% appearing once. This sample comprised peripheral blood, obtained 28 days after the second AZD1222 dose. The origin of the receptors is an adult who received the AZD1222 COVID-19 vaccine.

CDR3 bases: TGTGCCAGCAGCGTAGGTTCACATACGAACACCGGGGAGCTGTTTTTT. Its protein product is CASSVGSHTNTGELFF. The chain combines TRBV9 with TRBJ2-2; D is unresolved. Trimming cost V 0 bases and J 0 bases, with 9 bases left between them. Germline lookup yields CDR1 SGDLS and CDR2 YYNGEE. The CDR3 has 16 amino acids.

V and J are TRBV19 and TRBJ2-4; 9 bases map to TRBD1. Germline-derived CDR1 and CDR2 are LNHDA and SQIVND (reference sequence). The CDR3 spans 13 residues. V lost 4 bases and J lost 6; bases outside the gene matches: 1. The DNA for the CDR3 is TGTGCCAGTAGTACGGGACAGGGAAACATTCAGTACTTC. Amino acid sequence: CASSTGQGNIQYF.

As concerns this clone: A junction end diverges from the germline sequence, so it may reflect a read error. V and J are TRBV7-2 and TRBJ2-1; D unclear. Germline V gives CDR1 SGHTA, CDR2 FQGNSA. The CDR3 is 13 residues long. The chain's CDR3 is CASSLDARPLQLF. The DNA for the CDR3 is TGTGCCAGCAGCTTAGACGCACGACCGCTTCAGCTCTTC.

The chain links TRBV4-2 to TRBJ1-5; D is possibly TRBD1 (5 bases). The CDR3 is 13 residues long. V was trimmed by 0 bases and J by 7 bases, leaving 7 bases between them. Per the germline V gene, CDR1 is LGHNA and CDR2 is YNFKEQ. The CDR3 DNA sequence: TGTGCCAGCAGCCAAGACGGGGACCAGCCCCAGCATTTT. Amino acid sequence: CASSQDGDQPQHF.

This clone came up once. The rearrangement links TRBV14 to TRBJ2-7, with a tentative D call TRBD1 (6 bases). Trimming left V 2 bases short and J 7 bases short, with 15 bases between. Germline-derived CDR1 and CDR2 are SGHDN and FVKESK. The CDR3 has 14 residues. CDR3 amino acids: CASSQPGQLWEQYF. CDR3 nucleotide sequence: TGTGCCAGCAGCCAACCGGGACAACTGTGGGAGCAGTACTTC. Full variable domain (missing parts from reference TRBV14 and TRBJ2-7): EAGVTQFPSHSVIEKGQTVTLRCDPISGHDNLYWYRRVMGKEIKFLLHFVKESKQDESGMPNNRFLAERTGGTYSTLKVQPAELEDSGVYFCASSQPGQLWEQYFGPGTRLTVT.

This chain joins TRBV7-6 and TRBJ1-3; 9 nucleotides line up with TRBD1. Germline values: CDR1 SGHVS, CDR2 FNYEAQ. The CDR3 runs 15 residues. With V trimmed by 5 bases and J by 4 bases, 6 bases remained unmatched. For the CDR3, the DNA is TGTGCCAGCAGCGTAGGCGGGACAGGGGGAAACACCATATATTTT. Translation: CASSVGGTGGNTIYF.

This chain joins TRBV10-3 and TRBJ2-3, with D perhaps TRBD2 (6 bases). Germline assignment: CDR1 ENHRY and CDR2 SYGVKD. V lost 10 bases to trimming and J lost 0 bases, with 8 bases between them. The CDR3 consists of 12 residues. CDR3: CATGLSTDTQYF. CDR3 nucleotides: TGTGCCACCGGACTAAGCACAGATACGCAGTATTTT.

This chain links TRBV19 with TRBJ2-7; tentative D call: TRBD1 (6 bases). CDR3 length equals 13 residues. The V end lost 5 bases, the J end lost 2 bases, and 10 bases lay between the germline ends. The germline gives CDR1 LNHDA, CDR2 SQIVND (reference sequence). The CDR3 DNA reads TGTGCCAGTAGTCGGGACACCACCTACGAGCAGTACTTC. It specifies CASSRDTTYEQYF.

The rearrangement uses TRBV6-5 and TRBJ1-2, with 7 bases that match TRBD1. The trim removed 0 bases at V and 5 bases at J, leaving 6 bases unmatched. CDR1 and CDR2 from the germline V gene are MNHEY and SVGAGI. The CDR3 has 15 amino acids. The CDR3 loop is CASSYSAGGGYGYTF. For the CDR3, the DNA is TGTGCCAGCAGTTACTCGGCAGGGGGAGGATATGGCTACACCTTC.

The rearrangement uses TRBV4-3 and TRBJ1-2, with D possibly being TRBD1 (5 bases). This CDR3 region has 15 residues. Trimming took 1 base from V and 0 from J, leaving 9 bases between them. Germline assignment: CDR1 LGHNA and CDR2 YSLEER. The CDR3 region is CASSQGQTTNYGYTF. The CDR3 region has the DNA TGCGCCAGCAGCCAAGGACAGACTACTAACTATGGCTACACCTTC.

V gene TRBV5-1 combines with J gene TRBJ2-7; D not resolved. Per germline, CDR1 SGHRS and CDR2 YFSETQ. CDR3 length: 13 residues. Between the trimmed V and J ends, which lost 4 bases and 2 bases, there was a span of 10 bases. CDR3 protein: CASSPTNTYEQYF. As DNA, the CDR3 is TGCGCCAGCAGCCCGACAAATACCTACGAGCAGTACTTC.

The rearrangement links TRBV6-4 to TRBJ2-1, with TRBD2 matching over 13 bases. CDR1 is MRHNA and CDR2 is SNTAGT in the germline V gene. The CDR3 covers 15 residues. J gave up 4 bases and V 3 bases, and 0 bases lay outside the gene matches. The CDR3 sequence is CASSELAGGYNEQFF. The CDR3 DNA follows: TGTGCCAGCAGTGAACTAGCGGGGGGGTACAATGAGCAGTTCTTC.